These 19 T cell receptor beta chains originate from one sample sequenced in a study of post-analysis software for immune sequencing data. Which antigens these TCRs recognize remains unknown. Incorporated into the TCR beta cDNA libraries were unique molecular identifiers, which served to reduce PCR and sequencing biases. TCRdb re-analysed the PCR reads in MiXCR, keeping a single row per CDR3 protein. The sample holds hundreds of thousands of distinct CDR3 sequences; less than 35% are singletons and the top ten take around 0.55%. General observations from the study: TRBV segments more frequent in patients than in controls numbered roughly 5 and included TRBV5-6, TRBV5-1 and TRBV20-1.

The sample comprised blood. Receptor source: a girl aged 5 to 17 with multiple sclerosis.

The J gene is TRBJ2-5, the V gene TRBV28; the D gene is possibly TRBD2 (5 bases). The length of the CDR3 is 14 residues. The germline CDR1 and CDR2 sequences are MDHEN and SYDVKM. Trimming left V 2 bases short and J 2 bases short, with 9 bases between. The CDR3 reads CASSLVRGQETQYF. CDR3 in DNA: TGTGCCAGCAGTTTAGTTAGAGGGCAAGAGACCCAGTACTTC. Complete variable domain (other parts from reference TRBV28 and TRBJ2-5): DVKVTQSSRYLVKRTGEKVFLECVQDMDHENMFWYRQDPGLGLRLIYFSYDVKMKEKGDIPEGYSVSREKKERFSLILESASTNQTSMYLCASSLVRGQETQYFGPGTRLLVL.

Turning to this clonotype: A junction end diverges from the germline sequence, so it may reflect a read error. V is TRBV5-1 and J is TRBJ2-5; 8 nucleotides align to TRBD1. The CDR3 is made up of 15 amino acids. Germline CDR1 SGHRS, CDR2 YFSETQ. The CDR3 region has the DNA TGCACCAGCAGCCCCGGGACAGGCTACCAAGAGACCCAGTACTTC. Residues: CTSSPGTGYQETQYF.

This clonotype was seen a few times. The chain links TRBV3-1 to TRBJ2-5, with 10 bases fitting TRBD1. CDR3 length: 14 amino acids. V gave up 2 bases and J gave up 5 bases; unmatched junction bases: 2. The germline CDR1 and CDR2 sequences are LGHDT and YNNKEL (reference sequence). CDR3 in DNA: TGTGCCAGCAGCCAAAAGGGACAGGGGGAGACCCAGTACTTC. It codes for CASSQKGQGETQYF.

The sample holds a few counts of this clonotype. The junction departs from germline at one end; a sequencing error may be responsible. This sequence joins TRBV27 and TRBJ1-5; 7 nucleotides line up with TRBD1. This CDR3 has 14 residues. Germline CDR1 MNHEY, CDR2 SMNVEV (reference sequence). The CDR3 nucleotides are TGTACCAGCAGTGAAGGGACAGGCAATCAGCCCCAGCATTTT. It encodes CTSSEGTGNQPQHF.

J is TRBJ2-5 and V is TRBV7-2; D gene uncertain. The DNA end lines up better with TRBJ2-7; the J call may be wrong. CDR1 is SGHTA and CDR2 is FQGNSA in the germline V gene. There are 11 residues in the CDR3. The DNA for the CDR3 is TGTGCCAGCAGCCCATCCGCCGAGCAGTACTTC. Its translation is CASSPSAEQYF.

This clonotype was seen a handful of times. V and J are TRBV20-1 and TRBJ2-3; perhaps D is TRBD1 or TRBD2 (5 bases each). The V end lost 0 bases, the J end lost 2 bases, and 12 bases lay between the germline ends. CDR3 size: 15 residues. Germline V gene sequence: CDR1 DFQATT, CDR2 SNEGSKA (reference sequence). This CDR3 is CSARDLNGATDTQYF. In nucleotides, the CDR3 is TGCAGTGCTAGAGATCTGAACGGGGCCACAGATACGCAGTATTTT.

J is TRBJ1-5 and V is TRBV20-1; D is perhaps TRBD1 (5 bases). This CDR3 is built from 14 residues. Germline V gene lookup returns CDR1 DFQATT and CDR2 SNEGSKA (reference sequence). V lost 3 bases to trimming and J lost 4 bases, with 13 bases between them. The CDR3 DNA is TGCAGTGCTAGCCCAGGCCGGGGGAATCAGCCCCAGCATTTT. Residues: CSASPGRGNQPQHF.

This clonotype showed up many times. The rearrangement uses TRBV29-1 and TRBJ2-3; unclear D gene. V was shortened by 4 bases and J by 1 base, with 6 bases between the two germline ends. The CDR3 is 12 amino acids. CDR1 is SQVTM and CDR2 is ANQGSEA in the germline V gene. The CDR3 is CSVAWRTDTQYF. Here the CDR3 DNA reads TGCAGCGTTGCGTGGCGCACAGATACGCAGTATTTT.

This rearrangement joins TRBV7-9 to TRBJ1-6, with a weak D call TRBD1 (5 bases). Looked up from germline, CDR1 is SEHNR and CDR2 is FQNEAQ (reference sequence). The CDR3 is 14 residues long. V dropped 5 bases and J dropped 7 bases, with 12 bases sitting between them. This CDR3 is CASSPRPGNSPLHF. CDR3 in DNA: TGTGCCAGCAGCCCCAGGCCAGGGAATTCACCCCTCCACTTT.

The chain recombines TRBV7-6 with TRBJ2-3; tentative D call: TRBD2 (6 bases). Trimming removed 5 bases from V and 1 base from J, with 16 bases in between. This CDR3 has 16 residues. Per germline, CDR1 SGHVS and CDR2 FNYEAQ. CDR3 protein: CASSPIRTGGTDTQYF. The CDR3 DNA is TGTGCCAGCAGCCCAATTAGGACGGGGGGCACAGATACGCAGTATTTT.

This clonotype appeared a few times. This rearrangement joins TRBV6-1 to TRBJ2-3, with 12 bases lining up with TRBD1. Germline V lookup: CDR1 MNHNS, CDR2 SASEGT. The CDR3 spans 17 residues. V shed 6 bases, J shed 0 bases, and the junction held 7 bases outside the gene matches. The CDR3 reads CASRSRDRGLSTDTQYF. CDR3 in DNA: TGTGCCAGCAGGTCCCGGGACAGGGGGCTTAGCACAGATACGCAGTATTTT.

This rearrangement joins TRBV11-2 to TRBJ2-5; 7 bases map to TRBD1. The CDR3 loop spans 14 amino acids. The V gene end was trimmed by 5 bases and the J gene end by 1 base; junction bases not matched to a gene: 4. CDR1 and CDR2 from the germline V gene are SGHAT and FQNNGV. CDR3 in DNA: TGTGCCAGCAGCGCCCCAGGGGGCCAAGAGACCCAGTACTTC. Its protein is CASSAPGGQETQYF.

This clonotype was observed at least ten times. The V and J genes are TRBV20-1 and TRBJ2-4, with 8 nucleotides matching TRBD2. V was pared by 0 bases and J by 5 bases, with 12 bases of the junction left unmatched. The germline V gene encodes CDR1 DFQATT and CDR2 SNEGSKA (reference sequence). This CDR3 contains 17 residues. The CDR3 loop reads CSARDAGSGVGENIQYF. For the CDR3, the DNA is TGCAGTGCTAGAGATGCGGGTAGCGGGGTGGGGGAAAACATTCAGTACTTC.

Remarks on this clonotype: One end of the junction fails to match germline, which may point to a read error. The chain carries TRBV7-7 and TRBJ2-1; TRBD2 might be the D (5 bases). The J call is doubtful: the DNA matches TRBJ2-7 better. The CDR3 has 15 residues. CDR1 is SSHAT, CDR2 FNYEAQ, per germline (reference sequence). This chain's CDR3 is CASSRRSALSDEQYF. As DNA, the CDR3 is TGTGCTAGCAGCAGGCGGTCAGCGCTTAGCGATGAGCAGTACTTC.

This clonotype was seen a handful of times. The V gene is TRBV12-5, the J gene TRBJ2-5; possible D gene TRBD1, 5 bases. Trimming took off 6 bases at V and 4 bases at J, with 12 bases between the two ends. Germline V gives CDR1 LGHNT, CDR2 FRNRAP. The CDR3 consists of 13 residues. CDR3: CASGLGVSETQYF. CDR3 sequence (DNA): TGTGCTAGTGGCCTAGGGGTATCAGAGACCCAGTACTTC.

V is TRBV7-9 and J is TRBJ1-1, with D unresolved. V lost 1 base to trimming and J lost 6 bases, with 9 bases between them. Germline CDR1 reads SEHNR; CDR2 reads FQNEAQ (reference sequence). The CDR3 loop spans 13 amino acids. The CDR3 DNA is TGTGCCAGCAGCTTAGGGCGGGAGGCTGAAGCTTTCTTT. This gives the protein CASSLGREAEAFF.

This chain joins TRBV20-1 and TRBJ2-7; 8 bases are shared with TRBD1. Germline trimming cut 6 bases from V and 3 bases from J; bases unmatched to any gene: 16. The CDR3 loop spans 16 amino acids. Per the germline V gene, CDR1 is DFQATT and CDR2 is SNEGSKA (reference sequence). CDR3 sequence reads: CSASDRDRVGIYEQYF. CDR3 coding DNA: TGCAGTGCCTCGGACAGGGATCGTGTCGGCATCTACGAGCAGTACTTC.

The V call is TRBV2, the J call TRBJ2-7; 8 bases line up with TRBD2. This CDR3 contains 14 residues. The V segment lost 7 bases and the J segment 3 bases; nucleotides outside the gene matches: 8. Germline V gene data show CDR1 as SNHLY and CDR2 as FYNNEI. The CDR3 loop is CASKRDSGNYEQYF. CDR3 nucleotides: TGTGCCAGCAAAAGGGATAGCGGGAACTACGAGCAGTACTTC.

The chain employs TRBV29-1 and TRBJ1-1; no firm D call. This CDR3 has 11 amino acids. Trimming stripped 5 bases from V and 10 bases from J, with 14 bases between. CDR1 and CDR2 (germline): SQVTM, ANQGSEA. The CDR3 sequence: CSVPWEGRAFF. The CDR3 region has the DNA TGCAGCGTTCCATGGGAAGGGCGAGCTTTCTTT. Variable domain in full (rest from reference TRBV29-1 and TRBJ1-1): SAVISQKPSRDICQRGTSLTIQCQVDSQVTMMFWYRQQPGQSLTLIATANQGSEATYESGFVIDKFPISRPNLTFSTLTVSNMSPEDSSIYLCSVPWEGRAFFGQGTRLTVV.